The clone carrying this T cell receptor beta chain was counted many times. Antigen unknown. 5'RACE generated cDNA with 10-nucleotide random UMIs. TCRdb re-derived calls from the 5' RACE reads in MiXCR, one entry per CDR3 protein. This table holds about 80,000 distinct CDR3 sequences, roughly 10% found once. J gave up 3 bases and V 3 bases, and 8 bases lay outside the gene matches. The CDR3 has 15 residues. Germline assignment: CDR1 SGHRS and CDR2 YFSETQ. The data are from a study of neurological immune-mediated disorders. Findings and caveats of the study: No sharing of CDR3 amino acid sequences was observed among expanded clones across subjects, suggesting private repertoires in all groups.

The sequence derives from a man in his fifties in good health. This chain links TRBV5-1 with TRBJ2-7; 8 bases are a match to TRBD2. The sequenced sample consisted of PBMCs. The DNA for the CDR3 is TGCGCCAGCAGCTACGATAGCGGGAACAGCTACGAGCAGTACTTC. Residues: CASSYDSGNSYEQYF.